This T cell receptor beta chain was profiled in a study of control samples from healthy donors and cancer patients. This table comes from immunoSEQ multiplex PCR, and its TCRdb copy is limited to in-frame clones, with some not included. The data show tens of thousands of clones, 84% seen once. There are 14 residues in the CDR3. Unmatched junction bases numbered 7, after V lost 6 bases and J lost 9 bases. Germline CDR1 and CDR2: SGHTA and FQGNSA. This receptor was identified in a woman in her 50s with lung cancer. The sequenced sample consisted of PBMCs. The chain has TRBV7-2 and TRBJ1-6, with 8 bases aligning to TRBD1. The CDR3 here is CASSFRGLGSPLHF. CDR3 DNA: TGTGCCAGCAGTTTCAGGGGGCTTGGTTCACCCCTCCACTTT.